This T cell receptor (beta chain) was identified in a study of blood T cell repertoires in COVID-19. Study background: Samples representing acute and convalescent COVID-19 were sourced from the United States, Italy and Spain. In each case, the material was cDNA or gDNA derived from T cells, B-cell-depleted T cells, or PBMCs.

The germline gives CDR1 ENHRY, CDR2 SYGVKD. The CDR3 is 15 residues long. V dropped 4 bases and J dropped 1 base, with 13 bases sitting between them. Original analysis: Using reference gene primer amplification, nucleated cell counts were estimated. The data were produced by immunoSEQ multiplex PCR, yet TCRdb's version contains in-frame clones alone and is incomplete. V and J calls plus clone size are reproduced from that table; the DNA served to infer D and trimming. The top ten clones hold roughly 2.7% of a sample with some 220,000 clones, 88% of them seen once. The sequencing input was PBMCs or T cells enriched from blood (not recorded which). The clonotype originates from a woman aged 25-40 years who had recovered from COVID-19. The chain carries TRBV10-3 and TRBJ1-1; the D gene is possibly TRBD1 (5 bases). The CDR3 sequence is CAISVIRAGNTEAFF. CDR3 nucleotide sequence: TGTGCCATCAGTGTAATCAGGGCAGGGAACACTGAAGCTTTCTTT.